A selection of T cell receptor beta chains follows, all from one sample in a study of T cell responses to AZD1222 COVID-19 vaccine. The method was immunoSEQ multiplex PCR; TCRdb's version includes in-frame clones alone and lacks a portion of them. The sample has some 79,000 clones, 80% to 90% seen once. The sequenced sample was peripheral blood, obtained 28 days after the second AZD1222 dose. The source of these receptors is an adult who received the AZD1222 COVID-19 vaccine. Both conserved end residues are trimmed from each CDR3.

cdr3_length,j_call,v_call,cdr3_aa
17,TRBJ1-6,TRBV6-2/TRBV6-3,ASSYSAGEGSSYNSPLH
12,TRBJ1-1,TRBV13,ASRPGQILTEAF
14,TRBJ1-4,TRBV6-6,ASSSIRDTTNEKLF
12,TRBJ2-3,TRBV6-5,ASIREGGTDTQY
11,TRBJ1-5,TRBV12-3/TRBV12-4,ASSFRSNQPQH
13,TRBJ2-1,TRBV6-5,ASSYSALLGPEQF
16,TRBJ2-6,TRBV3-1/TRBV3-2,ASSQEPGQGTGANVLT
13,TRBJ2-3,TRBV19,ASSRGGLNADTQY
14,TRBJ1-2,TRBV18,ASSGQQGRQRGGYT
16,TRBJ2-6,TRBV7-9,ASSYPTGDTSGANVLT
11,TRBJ2-7,TRBV2,ASTLAGGYEQY